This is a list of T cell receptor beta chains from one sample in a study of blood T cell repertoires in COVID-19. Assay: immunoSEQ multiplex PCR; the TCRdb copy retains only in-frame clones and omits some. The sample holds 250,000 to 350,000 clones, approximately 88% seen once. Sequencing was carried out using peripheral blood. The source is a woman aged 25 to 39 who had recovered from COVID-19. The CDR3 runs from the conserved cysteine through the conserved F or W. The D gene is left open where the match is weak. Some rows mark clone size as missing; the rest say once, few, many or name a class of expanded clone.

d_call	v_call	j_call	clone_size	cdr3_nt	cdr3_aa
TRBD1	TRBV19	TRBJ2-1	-	TGTGCCAGTAGCGTTGTCCCGGGACAGTACCTGTCAAACTACAATGAGCAGTTCTTC	CASSVVPGQYLSNYNEQFF
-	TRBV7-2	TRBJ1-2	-	TGTGCCAGCAGCTCCGGGTGGGGGCAGAACTATGGCTACACCTTC	CASSSGWGQNYGYTF
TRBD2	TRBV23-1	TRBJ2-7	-	TGCGCCAGCACGGGAGGCAGGTGCTCCTACGAGCAGTACTTC	CASTGGRCSYEQYF
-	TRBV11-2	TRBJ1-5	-	TGTGCCAGCAGCTTAGACAGGGGTCAGCCCCAGCATTTT	CASSLDRGQPQHF
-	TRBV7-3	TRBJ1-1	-	TGTGCCAGCAGCTTAGGCGCGGGTAACACTGAAGCTTTCTTT	CASSLGAGNTEAFF
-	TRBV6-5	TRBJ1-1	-	TGTGCCAGCAGTTGGTCGGTCACTGAAGCTTTCTTT	CASSWSVTEAFF
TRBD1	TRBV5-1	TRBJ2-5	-	TGCGCCAGCAGCCCGACAGGGCCTGGTGTAGAGACCCAGTACTTC	CASSPTGPGVETQYF
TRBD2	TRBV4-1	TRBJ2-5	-	TGCGCCAGCAGCCGGGAGTATAGCGGGGGGGCGAGAGAGACCCAGTACTTC	CASSREYSGGARETQYF
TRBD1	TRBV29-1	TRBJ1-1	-	TGCAGCGCAGCAGGACAGGGGATGAACACTGAAGCTTTCTTT	CSAAGQGMNTEAFF
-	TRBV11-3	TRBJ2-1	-	TGTGCCAGCAGCCGGAATAGGGGAGAGCAGTTCTTC	CASSRNRGEQFF
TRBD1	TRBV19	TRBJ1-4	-	TGTGCCAGTAGTAAACCGGGACAGGGGCCGGGAGGTGAAAAACTGTTTTTT	CASSKPGQGPGGEKLFF
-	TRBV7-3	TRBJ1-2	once	TGTGCCAGCAGCTTATCAGGGCTCGGGAACTATGGCTACACCTTC	CASSLSGLGNYGYTF
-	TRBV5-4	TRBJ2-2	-	TGTGCCAGCAGCTTGAGGGCGGGAAACACCGGGGAGCTGTTTTTT	CASSLRAGNTGELFF
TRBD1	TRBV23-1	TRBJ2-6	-	TGCGCCAGCAGTCAATCTGTGGATTTAGGGGACAGCAGACACTCTGGGGCCAACGTCCTGACTTTC	CASSQSVDLGDSRHSGANVLTF